The 30 T cell receptor beta chains in this list originate from one sample, sequenced in a study of blood T cell repertoires in COVID-19. Measured with immunoSEQ multiplex PCR; TCRdb has only the in-frame clones, and not every one. Among 350,000 or so clones listed, approximately 91% were seen once. The specimen sequenced was PBMCs or T cells enriched from blood (not recorded which). The receptors originated from a woman under 40 who had been exposed to COVID-19.

This clone was seen once. CDR3 loop: CASSQGHLYGYTF. The CDR3 coding sequence is TGTGCCAGCAGCCAAGGTCACCTATATGGCTACACCTTC. The V gene is TRBV3-1 (or the pseudogene TRBV3-2), the J gene TRBJ1-2; no reliable D call. V was clipped by 1 base and J by 5 bases, with 8 bases between them. Per germline, CDR1 LGHDT and CDR2 YNNKEL (reference sequence). The CDR3 runs 13 residues.

This chain connects TRBV18 to TRBJ2-3; 11 bases align to TRBD2. The V gene's germline CDR1 is KGHSH and CDR2 LQKENI. With V trimmed by 6 bases and J by 4 bases, 9 bases remained unmatched. This CDR3 has 16 amino acids. The CDR3 spells CASSPGLAGGADTQYF. The CDR3 DNA reads as TGTGCCAGCTCCCCGGGGCTAGCGGGAGGTGCAGATACGCAGTATTTT.

V and J are TRBV7-9 and TRBJ2-7; 10 positions match TRBD2. J lost 5 bases, V lost 4 bases, and 8 bases had no gene match. The germline V gene has CDR1 SEHNR and CDR2 FQNEAQ (reference sequence). The CDR3 is 15 residues long. DNA of the CDR3: TGTGCCAGCAGCTCCCGGTTAGCGGGAGGCCACGAGCAGTACTTC. Translated: CASSSRLAGGHEQYF. The complete variable domain, with remaining parts taken from reference TRBV7-9 and TRBJ2-7, reads DTGVSQNPRHKITKRGQNVTFRCDPISEHNRLYWYRQTLGQGPEFLTYFQNEAQLEKSRLLSDRFSAERPKGSFSTLEIQRTEQGDSAMYLCASSSRLAGGHEQYFGPGTRLTVT.

This clone was counted only a few times. The chain couples TRBV27 to TRBJ1-2, with TRBD1 matching 10 bases. The ends lost 3 bases at V and 5 bases at J; junction bases unmatched: 12. CDR1 and CDR2 (germline): MNHEY, SMNVEV (reference sequence). This CDR3 is built from 17 residues. The CDR3 sequence is CASSFRIGQGDPYGYTF. In DNA form, the CDR3 reads TGTGCCAGCAGTTTCCGCATCGGACAGGGGGATCCGTATGGCTACACCTTC.

Only a few counts were recorded for this clone. This chain uses TRBV14 with TRBJ2-7; the match to TRBD2 covers 12 bases. V was clipped by 1 base and J by 5 bases; unmatched bases: 6. The CDR3 contains 16 residues. Germline V CDR1 and CDR2: SGHDN, FVKESK. The CDR3 bases are TGTGCCAGCAGCCAAGTTAGGCTAGCGGGAGGGCACGAGCAGTACTTC. It codes for CASSQVRLAGGHEQYF. The full variable domain, completed using reference TRBV14 and TRBJ2-7, is EAGVTQFPSHSVIEKGQTVTLRCDPISGHDNLYWYRRVMGKEIKFLLHFVKESKQDESGMPNNRFLAERTGGTYSTLKVQPAELEDSGVYFCASSQVRLAGGHEQYFGPGTRLTVT.

The J gene is TRBJ2-7, the V gene TRBV5-1; weak D call: TRBD2 (5 bases). V lost 2 bases and J lost 2, with 8 bases in between. CDR3 length equals 13 residues. Per the germline V gene, CDR1 is SGHRS and CDR2 is YFSETQ. The CDR3 nucleotides read TGCGCCAGCAGCTTCTCGGAGGCCTACGAGCAGTACTTC. The encoded protein is CASSFSEAYEQYF.

The chain has TRBV19 and TRBJ2-2; D unresolved. CDR3 length equals 14 residues. Germline CDR1 LNHDA, CDR2 SQIVND (reference sequence). The ends were cut back, 0 bases at V and 6 bases at J, with 8 bases in the middle. This CDR3 reads CASSIDPVSGELFF. The CDR3 region has the DNA TGTGCCAGTAGTATAGATCCCGTATCCGGGGAGCTGTTTTTT.

The chain links TRBV5-1 to TRBJ2-1; 7 bases line up with TRBD1. The CDR3 runs 13 residues. The ends lost 4 bases at V and 4 bases at J; junction bases unmatched: 2. CDR1 SGHRS and CDR2 YFSETQ come from the germline V gene. The CDR3 nucleotides read TGCGCCAGCAGCCCGACAGGGTACAATGAGCAGTTCTTC. This codes for CASSPTGYNEQFF. Using reference TRBV5-1 and TRBJ2-1 for the parts outside the CDR3, the full variable domain is KAGVTQTPRYLIKTRGQQVTLSCSPISGHRSVSWYQQTPGQGLQFLFEYFSETQRNKGNFPGRFSGRQFSNSRSEMNVSTLELGDSALYLCASSPTGYNEQFFGPGTRLTVL.

The gene calls are TRBV2 and TRBJ2-1; D gene uncertain. Germline V lookup: CDR1 SNHLY, CDR2 FYNNEI. CDR3 length equals 14 residues. V lost 9 bases and J lost 0, with 12 bases in between. The CDR3 sequence is CASLKESSYNEQFF. CDR3 nucleotides: TGTGCCAGTCTGAAGGAGAGCTCCTACAATGAGCAGTTCTTC.

V gene TRBV29-1 combines with J gene TRBJ2-3; 9 positions match TRBD1. V shed 6 bases and J 0 bases; nucleotides not matched to a gene: 10. The CDR3 is made up of 16 amino acids. The germline gives CDR1 SQVTM, CDR2 ANQGSEA. CDR3 protein: CSVRGTGFLSTDTQYF. As DNA, the CDR3 is TGCAGCGTCCGAGGGACAGGGTTCCTTAGCACAGATACGCAGTATTTT.

The chain combines TRBV25-1 with TRBJ2-7; possible D gene TRBD2, 6 bases. Trimming took off 6 bases at V and 4 bases at J, with 13 bases between the two ends. The CDR3 extends over 13 amino acids. Germline CDR1 reads MGHDK; CDR2 reads SYGVNS. CDR3 sequence (DNA): TGTGCCAGCAGGGGGACTGGGGAATACGAGCAGTACTTC. Translating gives CASRGTGEYEQYF.

J is TRBJ2-7 and V is TRBV9; 8 bases align to TRBD1. CDR3 length: 16 amino acids. CDR1 and CDR2 from the germline V gene are SGDLS and YYNGEE. J lost 4 bases, V lost 7 bases, and 16 bases had no gene match. CDR3 protein: CASSRGPGTGDYEQYF. CDR3 in DNA: TGTGCCAGCTCTCGGGGGCCCGGGACAGGTGATTACGAGCAGTACTTC.

The chain employs TRBV27 and TRBJ2-3; TRBD2 is a possible D gene (6 bases). The CDR3 sequence is 14 residues long. CDR1 and CDR2 (germline): MNHEY, SMNVEV (reference sequence). V lost 2 bases and J lost 2, with 8 bases in between. The CDR3 DNA reads TGTGCCAGCAGTTTAGGAGGGGACACAGATACGCAGTATTTT. Amino acids: CASSLGGDTDTQYF.

This clone is a singleton in its sample. The chain recombines TRBV10-1 with TRBJ2-1; 8 nucleotides align to TRBD2. CDR1 and CDR2 (germline): WNHNN, SYGVQD (reference sequence). This CDR3 is built from 17 residues. V dropped 3 bases and J dropped 7; count of bases not matched to a gene: 14. The CDR3 bases are TGCGCCAGCAGTGAAGACCCAGGACGGGAGGGCTGGAATGAGCAGTTCTTC. It encodes CASSEDPGREGWNEQFF.

The V and J genes are TRBV18 and TRBJ1-1, with TRBD1 matching 10 bases. V dropped 5 bases and J dropped 1; count of bases not matched to a gene: 7. The CDR3 spans 16 residues. The germline CDR1 and CDR2 sequences are KGHSH and LQKENI. For the CDR3, the DNA is TGTGCCAGCTCAGTCCCGGGACAGGGGCCGAACACTGAAGCTTTCTTT. Its protein product is CASSVPGQGPNTEAFF.

This chain uses TRBV19 with TRBJ2-7, with TRBD1 identical over 8 bases. Germline V CDR1 and CDR2: LNHDA, SQIVND (reference sequence). V dropped 0 bases and J dropped 6; count of bases not matched to a gene: 7. The CDR3 spans 15 residues. The CDR3 is CASSIDATGASEQYF. CDR3 sequence (DNA): TGTGCCAGTAGTATAGACGCGACAGGGGCCTCCGAGCAGTACTTC.

V usage is TRBV10-3 and J usage is TRBJ1-2; 10 nucleotides align to TRBD1. Germline assignment: CDR1 ENHRY and CDR2 SYGVKD. The CDR3 is 15 residues long. The V and J ends lost 7 bases and 2 bases, in that order; junction bases with no gene match: 7. CDR3 nucleotide sequence: TGTGCCATCAATCCTATGACAGGGGGCAACTATGGCTACACCTTC. This translates into CAINPMTGGNYGYTF.

This sequence joins TRBV7-2 and TRBJ2-5; TRBD2 matches 13 bases. The junction had 8 bases not matched to a gene; V was cut back by 8 bases and J by 5 bases. CDR1 SGHTA and CDR2 FQGNSA come from the germline V gene. This CDR3 spans 15 amino acids. The CDR3 region has the DNA TGTGCCAGCCCCAGGGGACTAGCGGGACTGGAGACCCAGTACTTC. This gives the protein CASPRGLAGLETQYF. The full variable domain, in which reference TRBV7-2 and TRBJ2-5 provide the parts outside the CDR3, is GAGVSQSPSNKVTEKGKDVELRCDPISGHTALYWYRQSLGQGLEFLIYFQGNSAPDKSGLPSDRFSAERTGGSVSTLTIQRTQQEDSAVYLCASPRGLAGLETQYFGPGTRLLVL.

J is TRBJ2-1 and V is TRBV10-3; 8 bases are a match to TRBD2. CDR1 and CDR2 from the germline V gene are ENHRY and SYGVKD. V lost 11 bases to trimming and J lost 8 bases; unmatched junction nucleotides: 11. This CDR3 has 13 amino acids. CDR3 in DNA: TGTGCCTTACGTAAGCGGGAGAGCGATGAGCAGTTCTTC. This encodes CALRKRESDEQFF.

Details on this clone: The same CDR3 is also encoded by other DNA sequences in this sample. The chain links TRBV18 to TRBJ1-2; TRBD1 matches 10 bases. The CDR3 has 15 residues. CDR1 is KGHSH, CDR2 LQKENI, per germline. V lost 3 bases, J lost 2 bases, and 3 bases stayed unmatched. The chain's CDR3 is CASSPRQGANYGYTF. The CDR3, as DNA: TGTGCCAGCTCACCTCGACAGGGGGCGAACTATGGCTACACCTTC.

Only a few counts were recorded for this clone. The V and J genes are TRBV14 and TRBJ2-3; TRBD2 might be the D (5 bases). The germline V gene has CDR1 SGHDN and CDR2 FVKESK. V was cut by 3 bases and J by 1 base, with 17 bases left in between. The CDR3 has 17 amino acids. In DNA, the CDR3 is TGTGCCAGCAGCCACCTAGCCGGACGTCGTCGCACAGATACGCAGTATTTT. Residues: CASSHLAGRRRTDTQYF.

The chain links TRBV2 to TRBJ2-7; 8 bases align to TRBD2. The CDR3 is made up of 15 amino acids. J was trimmed by 0 bases and V by 3 bases; bases with no gene match: 4. From germline, CDR1 is SNHLY and CDR2 FYNNEI. The CDR3 here is CASSEGLAGSYEQYF. The DNA of the CDR3 is TGTGCCAGCAGTGAGGGCCTAGCGGGCTCCTACGAGCAGTACTTC.

V gene TRBV5-1 combines with J gene TRBJ1-1, with 8 bases fitting TRBD1. V was clipped by 2 bases and J by 7 bases; unmatched bases: 13. There are 16 residues in the CDR3. Germline CDR1 SGHRS, CDR2 YFSETQ. The DNA of the CDR3 is TGCGCCAGCAGCTTTTGGCAGGGGGCTGTAAATAGTGAAGCTTTCTTT. Translating gives CASSFWQGAVNSEAFF. Based on the CDR3 plus reference TRBV5-1 and TRBJ1-1, the full variable domain is KAGVTQTPRYLIKTRGQQVTLSCSPISGHRSVSWYQQTPGQGLQFLFEYFSETQRNKGNFPGRFSGRQFSNSRSEMNVSTLELGDSALYLCASSFWQGAVNSEAFFGQGTRLTVV.

With respect to this clone: Its ends do not fully match the called genes, so a read error is possible. This chain links TRBV7-7 with TRBJ2-7; 11 nucleotides match TRBD1. This CDR3 contains 15 residues. Germline-derived CDR1 and CDR2 are SSHAT and FNYEAQ (reference sequence). In DNA, the CDR3 is TGTGCTAGCAGCTTAGGACAGGGGGCAGGATACGAGCAGTACTTC. It is translated as CASSLGQGAGYEQYF.

The rearrangement uses TRBV9 and TRBJ2-2; 8 positions agree with TRBD2. This CDR3 is built from 16 residues. Germline V CDR1 and CDR2: SGDLS, YYNGEE. V shed 7 bases, J shed 0 bases, and the junction held 8 bases outside the gene matches. The CDR3 is CASGRTSGTNTGELFF. CDR3 DNA sequence: TGTGCCAGCGGTAGAACTAGCGGAACGAACACCGGGGAGCTGTTTTTT. Based on the CDR3 plus reference TRBV9 and TRBJ2-2, the full variable domain is DSGVTQTPKHLITATGQRVTLRCSPRSGDLSVYWYQQSLDQGLQFLIQYYNGEERAKGNILERFSAQQFPDLHSELNLSSLELGDSALYFCASGRTSGTNTGELFFGEGSRLTVL.

The chain has TRBV6-6 and TRBJ1-4, with a weak D call TRBD1 (6 bases). V shed 0 bases and J shed 5 bases, with 10 bases lying between them. The CDR3 extends over 15 amino acids. Germline V lookup: CDR1 MNHNY, CDR2 SVGAGI (reference sequence). CDR3 protein: CASSYSTGVNEKLFF. CDR3 DNA: TGTGCCAGCAGTTACTCGACAGGAGTAAATGAAAAACTGTTTTTT.

The chain carries TRBV19 and TRBJ2-1, with D unclear. Germline V lookup: CDR1 LNHDA, CDR2 SQIVND (reference sequence). CDR3 size: 16 residues. V dropped 0 bases and J dropped 0 bases, with 9 bases sitting between them. The CDR3 region has the DNA TGTGCCAGTAGTATAGATTCGGTAAGCTCCTACAATGAGCAGTTCTTC. This translates into CASSIDSVSSYNEQFF.

The gene calls are TRBV10-3 and TRBJ2-5; D is possibly TRBD1 (6 bases). The CDR3 totals 17 residues. Germline V CDR1 and CDR2: ENHRY, SYGVKD. The V and J ends lost 3 bases and 4 bases respectively, with 21 bases between them. CDR3 region: CAISDPSEAGAGETQYF. CDR3 sequence (DNA): TGTGCCATCAGTGACCCGAGTGAGGCAGGGGCCGGAGAGACCCAGTACTTC.

V is TRBV28 and J is TRBJ2-7; 7 bases are a match to TRBD2. This CDR3 has 15 amino acids. The ends lost 6 bases at V and 0 bases at J; junction bases unmatched: 8. The germline CDR1 and CDR2 sequences are MDHEN and SYDVKM. The CDR3 sequence is CASSPWGGSSYEQYF. In DNA, the CDR3 is TGTGCCAGCAGCCCCTGGGGCGGGAGCTCCTACGAGCAGTACTTC.

The V and J genes are TRBV7-3 and TRBJ2-1; 14 bases line up with TRBD2. Looked up from germline, CDR1 is SGHTA and CDR2 is FQGTGA. The CDR3 is 17 residues long. With V trimmed by 5 bases and J by 7 bases, 10 bases remained unmatched. This CDR3 reads CASSAPSGTSGSNEQFF. DNA for the CDR3: TGTGCCAGCAGCGCTCCCTCCGGGACTAGCGGGAGTAATGAGCAGTTCTTC.